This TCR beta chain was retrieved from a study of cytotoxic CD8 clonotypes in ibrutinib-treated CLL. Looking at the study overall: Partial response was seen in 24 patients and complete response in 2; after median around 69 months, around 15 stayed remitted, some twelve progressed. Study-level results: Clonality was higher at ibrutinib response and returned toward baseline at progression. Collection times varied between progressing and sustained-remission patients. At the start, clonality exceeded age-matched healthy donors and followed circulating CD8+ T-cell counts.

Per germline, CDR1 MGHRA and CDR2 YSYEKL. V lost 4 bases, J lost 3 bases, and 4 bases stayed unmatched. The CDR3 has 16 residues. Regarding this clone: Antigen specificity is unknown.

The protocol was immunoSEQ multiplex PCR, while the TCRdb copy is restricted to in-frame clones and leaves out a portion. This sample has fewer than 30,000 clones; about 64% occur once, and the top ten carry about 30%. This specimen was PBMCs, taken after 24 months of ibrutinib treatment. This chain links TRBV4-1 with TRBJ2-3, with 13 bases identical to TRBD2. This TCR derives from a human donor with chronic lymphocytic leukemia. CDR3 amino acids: CASSLRLAGGTDTQYF. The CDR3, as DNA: TGCGCCAGCAGCCTCAGACTAGCGGGGGGTACAGATACGCAGTATTTT.